This T cell receptor (beta chain) was found in a study of blood T cell repertoires in COVID-19. The method was immunoSEQ multiplex PCR; TCRdb's version includes in-frame clones alone and lacks a portion of them. Counted here are some 140,000 clones, about 90% occurring once; the ten biggest clones make up around 0.55%. Sequencing was done on a sample of peripheral blood. This receptor was taken from a man aged 50 to 59 with acute or convalescent COVID-19.

CDR3 residues: CASSRDSYEKLFF. The CDR3 DNA sequence: TGTGCCAGCAGTCGGGACAGCTATGAAAAACTGTTTTTT. This sequence joins TRBV6-2 or TRBV6-3 and TRBJ1-4, with 7 bases that match TRBD1. J was trimmed by 6 bases and V by 5 bases; bases with no gene match: 3. The length of the CDR3 is 13 residues. Germline CDR1 is MNHEY and CDR2 is SVGEGT.